The 32 T cell receptor beta chains reported below all come from one sample, sequenced in a study of blood T cell repertoires in COVID-19. Data came from immunoSEQ multiplex PCR; TCRdb stores just in-frame clones and leaves some out. The profile shows 250,000 or so clones, 89% of them singletons. Material: peripheral blood. The receptor source for this set is a middle-aged woman who had recovered from COVID-19.

The chain joins TRBV5-1 to TRBJ1-4; 7 bases fit TRBD1. Germline assignment: CDR1 SGHRS and CDR2 YFSETQ. The CDR3 is 15 amino acids. J gave up 4 bases and V 6 bases, and 9 bases lay outside the gene matches. The CDR3, as DNA: TGCGCCAGCACGCACGCGGGACAGCTTAATGAAAAACTGTTTTTT. Amino acid sequence: CASTHAGQLNEKLFF.

This sequence joins TRBV7-6 and TRBJ2-2, with TRBD1 matching 11 bases. From germline, CDR1 is SGHVS and CDR2 FNYEAQ. This CDR3 has 15 amino acids. Trimming cost V 5 bases and J 5 bases; bases outside gene matches: 4. CDR3 loop: CASSPGQGATGELFF. In nucleotides, the CDR3 is TGTGCCAGCAGCCCTGGACAGGGGGCAACCGGGGAGCTGTTTTTT. Drawing the rest from reference TRBV7-6 and TRBJ2-2, the complete variable domain is GAGVSQSPRYKVTKRGQDVALRCDPISGHVSLYWYRQALGQGPEFLTYFNYEAQQDKSGLPNDRFSAERPEGSISTLTIQRTEQRDSAMYRCASSPGQGATGELFFGEGSRLTVL.

J is TRBJ2-1 and V is TRBV2; 7 nucleotides align to TRBD1. With V trimmed by 8 bases and J by 0 bases, 1 base remained unmatched. CDR1 is SNHLY, CDR2 FYNNEI, per germline. This CDR3 is 13 amino acids long. CDR3: CASRDSSYNEQFF. The CDR3 DNA sequence: TGTGCCAGCCGGGACAGCTCCTACAATGAGCAGTTCTTC.

J is TRBJ1-2 and V is TRBV28; maybe TRBD1 (5 bases). The V and J ends lost 8 bases and 2 bases respectively, with 9 bases between them. Germline CDR1 reads MDHEN; CDR2 reads SYDVKM. This CDR3 has 12 residues. The CDR3 is CASGGTNYGYTF. CDR3 sequence (DNA): TGTGCCAGCGGCGGGACCAACTATGGCTACACCTTC.

V and J are TRBV19 and TRBJ1-5; TRBD1 aligns across 7 bases. The length of the CDR3 is 14 residues. Germline V gene lookup returns CDR1 LNHDA and CDR2 SQIVND (reference sequence). The trim removed 7 bases at V and 6 bases at J, leaving 9 bases unmatched. The DNA for the CDR3 is TGTGCCAGTACCAAACTAGGGGGCGGTCAGCCCCAGCATTTT. It specifies CASTKLGGGQPQHF. Complete variable domain (other parts from reference TRBV19 and TRBJ1-5): DGGITQSPKYLFRKEGQNVTLSCEQNLNHDAMYWYRQDPGQGLRLIYYSQIVNDFQKGDIAEGYSVSREKKESFPLTVTSAQKNPTAFYLCASTKLGGGQPQHFGDGTRLSIL.

The V gene is TRBV6-5, the J gene TRBJ1-1; 9 nucleotides line up with TRBD1. V shed 5 bases, J shed 3 bases, and the junction held 4 bases outside the gene matches. The CDR3 sequence is 14 residues long. CDR1 MNHEY and CDR2 SVGAGI come from the germline V gene. The CDR3 DNA reads as TGTGCCAGCAGTCACAGGGGGCCCGACACTGAAGCTTTCTTT. Translation: CASSHRGPDTEAFF.

This clone has a single count. The V call is TRBV2, the J call TRBJ2-7, with D uncertain. CDR1 is SNHLY, CDR2 FYNNEI, per germline. The V gene lost 1 base and the J gene lost 4 bases, with 17 bases spanning the gap. The CDR3 length is 16 residues. The CDR3 region is CASSEVQDSPRYEQYF. The DNA for the CDR3 is TGTGCCAGCAGTGAAGTCCAAGATTCCCCGAGATACGAGCAGTACTTC.

This clone was counted between two and nine times. V usage is TRBV29-1 and J usage is TRBJ1-1; TRBD1 is a possible D gene (6 bases). Trimming took 6 bases from V and 5 from J, leaving 16 bases between them. The CDR3 has 13 amino acids. The germline gives CDR1 SQVTM, CDR2 ANQGSEA. The CDR3 DNA reads as TGCAGCGTGGGTGGGGGGGCAGGAACTGAAGCTTTCTTT. Protein: CSVGGGAGTEAFF.

The table lists this clone with a count of one. The rearrangement uses TRBV10-3 and TRBJ2-3; 10 nucleotides align to TRBD2. Germline loops: CDR1 ENHRY, CDR2 SYGVKD. The CDR3 loop spans 15 amino acids. V lost 3 bases to trimming and J lost 2 bases; unmatched junction nucleotides: 2. CDR3 residues: CAISELAGYTDTQYF. CDR3 nucleotide sequence: TGTGCCATCAGTGAACTAGCGGGATACACAGATACGCAGTATTTT.

The chain couples TRBV6-2 or TRBV6-3 to TRBJ2-2; TRBD2 matches 8 bases. The CDR3 is made up of 15 amino acids. V trimming: 6 bases; J trimming: 6 bases; junction bases outside the gene matches: 9. CDR1 is MNHEY, CDR2 SVGEGT, per germline. The CDR3, as DNA: TGTGCCAGCAGCCCCCCGGGACTAGTCCCCGGGGAGCTGTTTTTT. This translates into CASSPPGLVPGELFF.

The J gene is TRBJ2-7, the V gene TRBV3-1 (or the pseudogene TRBV3-2); 12 bases agree with TRBD2. V dropped 5 bases and J dropped 4; count of bases not matched to a gene: 9. Looked up from germline, CDR1 is LGHDT and CDR2 is YNNKEL (reference sequence). The CDR3 totals 16 residues. In nucleotides, the CDR3 is TGTGCCAGCAGCGAAAAGGCGACTAGCGGGAGTTACGAGCAGTACTTC. As protein: CASSEKATSGSYEQYF.

This rearrangement joins TRBV25-1 to TRBJ1-1; D gene uncertain. This CDR3 has 13 amino acids. CDR1 and CDR2 (germline): MGHDK, SYGVNS. Trimming took 0 bases from V and 10 from J, leaving 12 bases between them. The CDR3, as DNA: TGTGCCAGCAGTGAATACCCCACCGGCGGAGCTTTCTTT. This gives the protein CASSEYPTGGAFF.

V gene TRBV11-3 combines with J gene TRBJ2-1, with TRBD2 matching over 8 bases. Unmatched junction bases numbered 9, after V lost 3 bases and J lost 5 bases. Germline CDR1 reads SGHNT; CDR2 reads YENEEA. There are 16 residues in the CDR3. CDR3 sequence (DNA): TGTGCCAGCAGCTTGGAACTAGCGGCATCTCACAATGAGCAGTTCTTC. It specifies CASSLELAASHNEQFF. The full variable domain, completed using reference TRBV11-3 and TRBJ2-1, is EAGVVQSPRYKIIEKKQPVAFWCNPISGHNTLYWYLQNLGQGPELLIRYENEEAVDDSQLPKDRFSAERLKGVDSTLKIQPAELGDSAVYLCASSLELAASHNEQFFGPGTRLTVL.

The chain joins TRBV7-3 to TRBJ2-6; D is ambiguous. This CDR3 spans 13 amino acids. Germline lookup yields CDR1 SGHTA and CDR2 FQGTGA. V lost 8 bases, J lost 6 bases, and 11 bases lay in between. The CDR3 DNA reads as TGTGCCAGCTCCTTATCTCCGGCCAACGTCCTGACTTTC. Protein sequence: CASSLSPANVLTF.

The chain uses TRBV7-2 and TRBJ2-7; 8 positions match TRBD2. The CDR3 contains 14 residues. Germline assignment: CDR1 SGHTA and CDR2 FQGNSA. The V gene end was trimmed by 6 bases and the J gene end by 2 bases; junction bases not matched to a gene: 6. CDR3 sequence (DNA): TGTGCCAGCAGTACGGGAGGGGGGGCCTACGAGCAGTACTTC. This codes for CASSTGGGAYEQYF.

Only one count was recorded for this clone. The chain combines TRBV28 with TRBJ1-4, with D tentatively TRBD1 (5 bases). The V gene's germline CDR1 is MDHEN and CDR2 SYDVKM. V lost 4 bases and J 0 bases, leaving 9 bases between the germline ends. The CDR3 extends over 15 amino acids. The CDR3 region is CASSSTTATNEKLFF. The CDR3 region has the DNA TGTGCCAGCAGTTCTACGACAGCAACTAATGAAAAACTGTTTTTT.

The chain is built from TRBV11-3 and TRBJ2-1; D gene uncertain. The germline V gene encodes CDR1 SGHNT and CDR2 YENEEA. Deletions cut 0 bases from V and 12 bases from J, with 9 bases between. The CDR3 is made up of 12 amino acids. The CDR3 nucleotides read TGTGCCAGCAGCTTAGAGGCCCCTCGGCAGTTCTTC. Its protein is CASSLEAPRQFF.

This chain uses TRBV3-1 (or the pseudogene TRBV3-2) with TRBJ2-5; TRBD1 matches 7 bases. V was pared by 4 bases and J by 5 bases, with 7 bases of the junction left unmatched. Germline V gene sequence: CDR1 LGHDT, CDR2 YNNKEL (reference sequence). The CDR3 covers 14 residues. CDR3 in DNA: TGTGCCAGCAGCCCTACGGGACAGCCGGAGACCCAGTACTTC. It translates to CASSPTGQPETQYF.

V and J are TRBV27 and TRBJ1-4, with no clear D. V lost 5 bases and J lost 7, with 14 bases in between. CDR3 length: 14 residues. Looked up from germline, CDR1 is MNHEY and CDR2 is SMNVEV (reference sequence). CDR3 nucleotides: TGTGCCAGCAGTCCGGGTTTCGGCGGTGAAAAACTGTTTTTT. It yields the protein CASSPGFGGEKLFF.

The chain uses TRBV27 and TRBJ2-1; D might be TRBD2 (6 bases). CDR1 MNHEY and CDR2 SMNVEV come from the germline V gene (reference sequence). This CDR3 has 15 residues. Trimming removed 8 bases at V and 5 bases at J, with 19 bases between. The CDR3 here is CASAGAGGRNNEQFF. The CDR3 DNA reads TGTGCCAGCGCTGGGGCCGGGGGAAGAAACAATGAGCAGTTCTTC.

The table lists this clone with a count of one. The chain couples TRBV28 to TRBJ2-3; 9 bases are a match to TRBD1. This CDR3 has 16 residues. Germline loops: CDR1 MDHEN, CDR2 SYDVKM. J gave up 3 bases and V 5 bases, and 9 bases lay outside the gene matches. CDR3 sequence reads: CASSEAGTGRTDTQYF. For the CDR3, the DNA is TGTGCCAGCAGTGAGGCCGGGACAGGGAGGACAGATACGCAGTATTTT. The whole variable domain, remainder taken from reference TRBV28 and TRBJ2-3, is DVKVTQSSRYLVKRTGEKVFLECVQDMDHENMFWYRQDPGLGLRLIYFSYDVKMKEKGDIPEGYSVSREKKERFSLILESASTNQTSMYLCASSEAGTGRTDTQYFGPGTRLTVL.

V gene TRBV18 combines with J gene TRBJ2-3; TRBD2 matches at 13 bases. The CDR3 has 15 residues. V shed 6 bases and J 8 bases; nucleotides not matched to a gene: 8. Germline V gene sequence: CDR1 KGHSH, CDR2 LQKENI. The CDR3 nucleotides read TGTGCCAGCTCGCCTGGGACTAGCGGGATTGGTACGCAGTATTTT. This encodes CASSPGTSGIGTQYF.

In this sample, this clone turned up a few times. V and J are TRBV27 and TRBJ1-2; D unresolved. Between the trimmed V and J ends, which lost 9 bases and 3 bases, there was a span of 23 bases. From germline, CDR1 is MNHEY and CDR2 SMNVEV (reference sequence). This CDR3 has 16 amino acids. The CDR3 reads CARSGMIRHSDYGYTF. DNA of the CDR3: TGTGCCAGGAGCGGCATGATCCGGCACTCTGACTATGGCTACACCTTC.

The chain joins TRBV12-5 to TRBJ2-3, with 14 bases lining up with TRBD2. The V and J ends lost 1 base and 2 bases, in that order; junction bases with no gene match: 5. Germline values: CDR1 LGHNT, CDR2 FRNRAP. CDR3 size: 18 residues. Here the CDR3 DNA reads TGTGCTAGTGGTTTGGCCCGACTAGCGGGAGGGTTCACAGATACGCAGTATTTT. This gives the protein CASGLARLAGGFTDTQYF.

The chain recombines TRBV13 with TRBJ1-6, with a weak D call TRBD1 (6 bases). CDR3 length: 16 amino acids. Trimming took 3 bases from V and 7 from J, leaving 16 bases between them. Germline V gene data show CDR1 as PRHDT and CDR2 as FYEKMQ (reference sequence). CDR3 protein: CASSFERGARNSPLHF. In nucleotides, the CDR3 is TGTGCCAGCAGCTTTGAACGGGGGGCCCGGAATTCACCCCTCCACTTT.

V is TRBV27 and J is TRBJ2-7; 14 positions match TRBD2. Per germline, CDR1 MNHEY and CDR2 SMNVEV (reference sequence). After removal of 8 bases from V and 4 bases from J, the junction contained 16 bases not matched to a gene. CDR3 length equals 18 residues. In nucleotides, the CDR3 is TGTGCCAGCGGAAAGACAGAGACTAGCGGGAGGGCCCAGTACGAGCAGTACTTC. This translates into CASGKTETSGRAQYEQYF.

The chain is built from TRBV2 and TRBJ2-3; 9 positions match TRBD2. Looked up from germline, CDR1 is SNHLY and CDR2 is FYNNEI. The CDR3 has 14 amino acids. Germline trimming cut 8 bases from V and 4 bases from J; bases unmatched to any gene: 7. The CDR3 here is CASGGTSLPDTQYF. The CDR3 nucleotides read TGTGCCAGCGGGGGGACTAGCCTTCCAGATACGCAGTATTTT.

The chain links TRBV24-1 to TRBJ2-3; perhaps TRBD1 as D (6 bases). The CDR3 contains 16 residues. Germline loops: CDR1 KGHDR, CDR2 SFDVKD. The ends were cut back, 3 bases at V and 1 base at J, with 13 bases in the middle. The CDR3 spells CATSDLQGIGTDTQYF. The CDR3 DNA is TGTGCCACCAGTGATCTACAGGGAATTGGCACAGATACGCAGTATTTT.

This sequence joins TRBV5-1 and TRBJ1-1, with D hard to call. This CDR3 has 15 amino acids. Germline V gives CDR1 SGHRS, CDR2 YFSETQ. Deletions cut 1 base from V and 1 base from J, with 11 bases between. CDR3 DNA sequence: TGCGCCAGCAGCTTGCCTACAGCCCAGAACACTGAAGCTTTCTTT. It encodes CASSLPTAQNTEAFF. Filled out from reference TRBV5-1 and TRBJ1-1, the complete variable domain reads KAGVTQTPRYLIKTRGQQVTLSCSPISGHRSVSWYQQTPGQGLQFLFEYFSETQRNKGNFPGRFSGRQFSNSRSEMNVSTLELGDSALYLCASSLPTAQNTEAFFGQGTRLTVV.

CDR3 residues: CASGSGQLAAPAFEKLFF. CDR3 bases: TGTGCTAGTGGTTCCGGACAGTTGGCGGCTCCGGCGTTTGAAAAACTGTTTTTT. The chain employs TRBV12-5 and TRBJ1-4, with a weak D call TRBD1 (6 bases). From germline, CDR1 is LGHNT and CDR2 FRNRAP. V dropped 4 bases and J dropped 7 bases, with 25 bases sitting between them. The CDR3 totals 18 residues.

The chain links TRBV7-3 to TRBJ2-7; a weak D match, TRBD2 (6 bases). CDR3 length equals 14 residues. Deletions cut 5 bases from V and 5 bases from J, with 16 bases between. In germline, CDR1 is SGHTA, CDR2 FQGTGA. The CDR3 DNA follows: TGTGCCAGCAGCGCAGGGACTCAACCTGACGAGCAGTACTTC. It yields the protein CASSAGTQPDEQYF.

The chain joins TRBV28 to TRBJ2-5; possible D gene TRBD1, 5 bases. Deletions cut 5 bases from V and 0 bases from J, with 13 bases between. Germline V gene data show CDR1 as MDHEN and CDR2 as SYDVKM. The CDR3 is made up of 15 amino acids. As DNA, the CDR3 is TGTGCCAGCAGTGGGGCAGCCGGTTACCAAGAGACCCAGTACTTC. Encoded protein: CASSGAAGYQETQYF.